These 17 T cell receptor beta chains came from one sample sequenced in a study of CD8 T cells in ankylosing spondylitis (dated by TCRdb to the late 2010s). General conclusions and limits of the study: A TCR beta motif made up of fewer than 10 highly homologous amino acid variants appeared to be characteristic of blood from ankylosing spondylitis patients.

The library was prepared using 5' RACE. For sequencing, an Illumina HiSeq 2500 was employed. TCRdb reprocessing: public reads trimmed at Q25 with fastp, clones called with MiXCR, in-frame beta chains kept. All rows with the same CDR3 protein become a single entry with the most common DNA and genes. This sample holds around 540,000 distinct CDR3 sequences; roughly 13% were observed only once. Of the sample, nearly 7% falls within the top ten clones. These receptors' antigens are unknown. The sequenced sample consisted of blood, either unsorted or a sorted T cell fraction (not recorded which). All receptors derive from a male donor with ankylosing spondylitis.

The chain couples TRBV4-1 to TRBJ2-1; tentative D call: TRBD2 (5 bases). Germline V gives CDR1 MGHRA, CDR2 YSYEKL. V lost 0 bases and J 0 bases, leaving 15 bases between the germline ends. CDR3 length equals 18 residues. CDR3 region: CASSQDQVRGSSYNEQFF. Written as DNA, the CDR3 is TGCGCCAGCAGCCAAGATCAGGTCCGGGGAAGCTCCTACAATGAGCAGTTCTTC.

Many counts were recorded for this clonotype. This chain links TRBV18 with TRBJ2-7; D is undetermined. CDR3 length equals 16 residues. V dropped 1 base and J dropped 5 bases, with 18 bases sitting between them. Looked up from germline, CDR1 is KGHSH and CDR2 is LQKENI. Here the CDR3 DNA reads TGTGCCAGCTCACCACAGGTCAGGAGAATGGTCCACGAGCAGTACTTC. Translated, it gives CASSPQVRRMVHEQYF.

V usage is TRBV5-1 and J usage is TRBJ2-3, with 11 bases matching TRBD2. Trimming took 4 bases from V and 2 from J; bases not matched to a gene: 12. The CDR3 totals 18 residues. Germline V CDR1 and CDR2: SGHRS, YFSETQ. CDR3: CASSRGPTSGADTDTQYF. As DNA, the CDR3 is TGCGCCAGCAGCCGGGGCCCGACTAGCGGGGCGGACACAGATACGCAGTATTTT.

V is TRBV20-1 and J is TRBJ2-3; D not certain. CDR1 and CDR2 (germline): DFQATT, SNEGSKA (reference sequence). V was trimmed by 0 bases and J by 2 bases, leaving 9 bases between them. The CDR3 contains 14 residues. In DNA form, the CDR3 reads TGCAGTGCTAGAGATAGGGTCAACACAGATACGCAGTATTTT. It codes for CSARDRVNTDTQYF.

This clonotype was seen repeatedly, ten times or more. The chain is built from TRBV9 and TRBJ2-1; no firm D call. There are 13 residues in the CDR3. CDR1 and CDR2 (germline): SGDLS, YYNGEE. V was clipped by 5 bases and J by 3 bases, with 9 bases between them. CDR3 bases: TGTGCCAGCAGTGTTGGCGTCTACAATGAGCAGTTCTTC. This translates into CASSVGVYNEQFF.

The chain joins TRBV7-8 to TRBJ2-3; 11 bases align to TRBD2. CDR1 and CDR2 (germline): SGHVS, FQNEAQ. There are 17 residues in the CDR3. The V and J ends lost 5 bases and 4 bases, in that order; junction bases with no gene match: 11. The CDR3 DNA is TGTGCCAGCAGCCCGAACCCACTAGCGGGAGAGGCAGATACGCAGTATTTT. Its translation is CASSPNPLAGEADTQYF.

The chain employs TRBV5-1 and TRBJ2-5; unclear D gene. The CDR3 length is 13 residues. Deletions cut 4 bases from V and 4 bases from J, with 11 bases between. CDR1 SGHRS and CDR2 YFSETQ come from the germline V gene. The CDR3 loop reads CASSLAWRETQYF. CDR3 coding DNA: TGCGCCAGCAGCCTGGCCTGGCGAGAGACCCAGTACTTC.

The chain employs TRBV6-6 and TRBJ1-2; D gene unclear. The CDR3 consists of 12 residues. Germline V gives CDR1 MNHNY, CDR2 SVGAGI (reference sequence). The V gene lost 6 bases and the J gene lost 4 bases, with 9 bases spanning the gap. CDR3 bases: TGTGCCAGCAGCCCCGACACCTATGGCTACACCTTC. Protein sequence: CASSPDTYGYTF.

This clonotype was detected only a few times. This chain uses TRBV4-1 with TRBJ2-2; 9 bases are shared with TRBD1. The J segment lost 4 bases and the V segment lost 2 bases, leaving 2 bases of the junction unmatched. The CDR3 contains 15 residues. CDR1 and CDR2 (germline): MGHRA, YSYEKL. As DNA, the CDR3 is TGCGCCAGCAGCCAACGACAGGGGGGCACCGGGGAGCTGTTTTTT. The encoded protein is CASSQRQGGTGELFF.

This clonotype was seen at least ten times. The CDR3 reads CASSLTSGDTEAFF. The CDR3 nucleotides read TGCGCCAGCAGCTTGACAAGTGGGGACACTGAAGCTTTCTTT. V usage is TRBV5-1 and J usage is TRBJ1-1; unclear D gene. Germline CDR1 is SGHRS and CDR2 is YFSETQ. Trimming shortened V by 1 base and J by 3 bases, and 10 bases separated the two germline ends. CDR3 length equals 14 residues.

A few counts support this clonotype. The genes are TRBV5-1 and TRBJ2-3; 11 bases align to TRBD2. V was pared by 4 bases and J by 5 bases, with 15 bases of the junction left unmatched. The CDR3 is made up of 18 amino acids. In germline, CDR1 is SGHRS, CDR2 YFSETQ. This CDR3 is CASSPMGALAGVVDTQYF. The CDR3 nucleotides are TGCGCCAGCAGCCCCATGGGAGCACTAGCGGGAGTTGTAGATACGCAGTATTTT.

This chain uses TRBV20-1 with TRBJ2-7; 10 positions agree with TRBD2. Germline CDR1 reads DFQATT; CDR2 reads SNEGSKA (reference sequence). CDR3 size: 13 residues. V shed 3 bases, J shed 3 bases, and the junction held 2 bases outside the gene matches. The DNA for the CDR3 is TGCAGTGCTAGTCCTAGCGGGAGCTACGAGCAGTACGTC. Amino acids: CSASPSGSYEQYV.

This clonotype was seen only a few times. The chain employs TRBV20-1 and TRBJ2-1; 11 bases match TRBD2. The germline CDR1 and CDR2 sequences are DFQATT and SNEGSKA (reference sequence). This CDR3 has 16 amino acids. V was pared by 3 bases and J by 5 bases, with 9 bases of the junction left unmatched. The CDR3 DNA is TGCAGTGCTAGGACAACTAGCGGGAGCCTCAACAATGAGCAGTTCTTC. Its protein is CSARTTSGSLNNEQFF.

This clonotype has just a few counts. CDR3 sequence: CASSWETGEKLFF. The CDR3 bases are TGCGCCAGCAGCTGGGAGACAGGGGAAAAACTGTTTTTT. The chain recombines TRBV5-1 with TRBJ1-4; TRBD1 aligns across 7 bases. CDR3 length: 13 residues. Germline V lookup: CDR1 SGHRS, CDR2 YFSETQ. Unmatched junction bases numbered 4, after V lost 3 bases and J lost 8 bases.

The CDR3 spells CASTTGDRGNEKLFF. The CDR3 region has the DNA TGTGCCAGCACCACGGGGGACAGAGGCAATGAAAAACTGTTTTTT. This chain joins TRBV6-1 and TRBJ1-4; 7 nucleotides agree with TRBD1. The CDR3 spans 15 residues. After removal of 7 bases from V and 5 bases from J, the junction contained 10 bases not matched to a gene. From germline, CDR1 is MNHNS and CDR2 SASEGT.

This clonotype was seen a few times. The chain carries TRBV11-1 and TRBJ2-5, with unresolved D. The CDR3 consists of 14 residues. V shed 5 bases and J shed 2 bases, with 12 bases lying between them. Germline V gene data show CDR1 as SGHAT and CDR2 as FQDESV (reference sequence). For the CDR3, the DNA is TGTGCCAGCAGCACCTCGGACGCTCAAGAGACCCAGTACTTC. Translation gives CASSTSDAQETQYF. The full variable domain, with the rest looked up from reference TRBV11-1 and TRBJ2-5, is EAEVAQSPRYKITEKSQAVAFWCDPISGHATLYWYRQILGQGPELLVQFQDESVVDDSQLPKDRFSAERLKGVDSTLKIQPAELGDSAMYLCASSTSDAQETQYFGPGTRLLVL.

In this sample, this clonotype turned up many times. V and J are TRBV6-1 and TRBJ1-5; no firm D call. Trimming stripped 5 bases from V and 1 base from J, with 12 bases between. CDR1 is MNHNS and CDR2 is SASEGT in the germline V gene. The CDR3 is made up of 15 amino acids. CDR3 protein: CASSPHVVSNQPQHF. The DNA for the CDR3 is TGTGCCAGCAGTCCTCACGTGGTGAGCAATCAGCCCCAGCATTTT.